These T cell receptor beta chains were read from a single sample in a study of blood T cell repertoires in COVID-19. Sequencing used immunoSEQ multiplex PCR; TCRdb keeps in-frame clones, though not all of them. The repertoire holds about 370,000 clones, with roughly nine tenths as singletons. Input material: PBMCs or T cells enriched from blood (not recorded which). The receptors were sampled from a woman aged 40-49 years who had been exposed to COVID-19. CDR3s include the opening cysteine and the closing phenylalanine or tryptophan. D genes are given only for firm matches. Expanded clones are given a class, and other clones once, few, many or no size at all.

len,v_gene,abundance,j_gene,d_gene,CDR3aa,CDR3nt
14,TRBV2,once,TRBJ2-3,TRBD1,CASRTGGGTDTQYF,TGTGCCAGCAGGACAGGGGGCGGAACAGATACGCAGTATTTT
19,TRBV11-3,-,TRBJ1-2,TRBD1,CASSSTFPEQGAFNYGYTF,TGTGCCAGCAGCTCCACATTCCCTGAACAGGGGGCATTTAACTATGGCTACACCTTC
16,TRBV9,-,TRBJ1-2,-,CASSARSGDFGYGYTF,TGTGCCAGCAGCGCGCGGTCCGGGGATTTTGGCTATGGCTACACCTTC
12,TRBV19,-,TRBJ1-1,-,CASISRSTEAFF,TGTGCCAGTATCAGTAGGAGCACTGAAGCTTTCTTT
13,TRBV19,-,TRBJ1-2,-,CATRIQGIYGYTF,TGTGCCACCAGAATCCAGGGGATCTATGGCTACACCTTC
15,TRBV15,-,TRBJ2-1,-,CATSRDGAMYNEQFF,TGTGCCACCAGCAGAGATGGGGCCATGTACAATGAGCAGTTCTTC
13,TRBV7-3,-,TRBJ1-1,-,CASSSGQNTEAFF,TGTGCCAGCAGCTCGGGACAGAACACTGAAGCTTTCTTT
13,TRBV11-3,-,TRBJ2-7,-,CASSLEIGYEQYF,TGTGCCAGCAGCTTAGAAATCGGCTACGAGCAGTACTTC
15,TRBV5-5,-,TRBJ1-2,-,CASSLALGGAEGYTF,TGTGCCAGCAGCTTAGCTCTGGGGGGGGCGGAAGGCTACACCTTC
12,TRBV6-4,few,TRBJ1-1,-,CASSDSRPEAFF,TGTGCCAGCAGTGACTCGAGGCCGGAAGCTTTCTTT
12,TRBV28,-,TRBJ2-1,-,CASRTLVHEQFF,TGTGCCAGCCGAACCCTAGTACATGAGCAGTTCTTC
17,TRBV6-1,-,TRBJ1-5,-,CASSEASGFTVNQPQHF,TGTGCCAGCAGTGAAGCTTCCGGTTTCACGGTCAATCAGCCCCAGCATTTT
14,TRBV6-5,-,TRBJ1-1,-,CASIRGGPTAEAFF,TGTGCCAGCATACGGGGGGGGCCGACCGCTGAAGCTTTCTTT
18,TRBV6-4,-,TRBJ1-1,TRBD1,CASSDPLKRRRQGPEAFF,TGTGCCAGCAGTGACCCCTTAAAAAGGAGGAGACAGGGCCCTGAAGCTTTCTTT
13,TRBV7-3,-,TRBJ1-2,-,CASSREQDYGYTF,TGTGCCAGCAGCAGGGAACAGGATTATGGCTACACCTTC
13,TRBV28,few,TRBJ1-2,TRBD1,CASRHLQGASYTF,TGTGCCAGCAGGCACCTACAGGGGGCGAGCTACACCTTC
15,TRBV14,-,TRBJ1-3,-,CASSPDTFSGNTIYF,TGTGCCAGCAGCCCTGACACTTTCTCTGGAAACACCATATATTTT
13,TRBV11-3,-,TRBJ2-3,TRBD1,CASSVGTGHTQYF,TGTGCCAGCAGCGTTGGGACAGGTCATACGCAGTATTTT
15,TRBV11-3,-,TRBJ1-5,TRBD1,CASSLDRANNQPQHF,TGTGCCAGCAGCCTAGACAGGGCTAACAATCAGCCCCAGCATTTT
15,TRBV25-1,-,TRBJ2-7,-,CASSEFGQRSYEQYF,TGTGCCAGCAGTGAATTTGGACAGAGAAGTTACGAGCAGTACTTC
16,TRBV9,few,TRBJ1-6,-,CASSPTPRPNNSPLHF,TGTGCCAGCAGCCCTACCCCTCGCCCTAATAATTCACCCCTCCACTTT
11,TRBV7-3,-,TRBJ1-1,-,CASSHNTEAFF,TGTGCCAGCAGCCATAACACTGAAGCTTTCTTT
15,TRBV19,-,TRBJ1-2,-,CASSIPPGANYGYTF,TGTGCCAGTAGTATTCCCCCAGGGGCCAACTATGGCTACACCTTC
14,TRBV19,-,TRBJ1-2,-,CASSSVPVRYGYTF,TGTGCCAGTAGTTCCGTGCCGGTCCGGTATGGCTACACCTTC
14,TRBV13,-,TRBJ1-1,TRBD1,CASSSRTGHTEAFF,TGTGCCAGCAGCTCCAGGACAGGTCACACTGAAGCTTTCTTT
13,TRBV12-3/TRBV12-4,-,TRBJ1-1,-,CASSLIQGAEAFF,TGTGCCAGCAGTCTAATCCAAGGGGCTGAAGCTTTCTTT
14,TRBV11-3,-,TRBJ2-7,-,CASSLGHRSYEQYF,TGTGCCAGCAGCTTAGGACACCGCTCCTACGAGCAGTACTTC
14,TRBV5-1,-,TRBJ2-2,-,CASSPIGGTGELFF,TGCGCCAGCAGCCCTATCGGGGGAACCGGGGAGCTGTTTTTT
16,TRBV28,-,TRBJ1-1,-,CASSIRTTLKNTEAFF,TGTGCCAGCAGCATAAGGACAACTCTTAAGAACACTGAAGCTTTCTTT